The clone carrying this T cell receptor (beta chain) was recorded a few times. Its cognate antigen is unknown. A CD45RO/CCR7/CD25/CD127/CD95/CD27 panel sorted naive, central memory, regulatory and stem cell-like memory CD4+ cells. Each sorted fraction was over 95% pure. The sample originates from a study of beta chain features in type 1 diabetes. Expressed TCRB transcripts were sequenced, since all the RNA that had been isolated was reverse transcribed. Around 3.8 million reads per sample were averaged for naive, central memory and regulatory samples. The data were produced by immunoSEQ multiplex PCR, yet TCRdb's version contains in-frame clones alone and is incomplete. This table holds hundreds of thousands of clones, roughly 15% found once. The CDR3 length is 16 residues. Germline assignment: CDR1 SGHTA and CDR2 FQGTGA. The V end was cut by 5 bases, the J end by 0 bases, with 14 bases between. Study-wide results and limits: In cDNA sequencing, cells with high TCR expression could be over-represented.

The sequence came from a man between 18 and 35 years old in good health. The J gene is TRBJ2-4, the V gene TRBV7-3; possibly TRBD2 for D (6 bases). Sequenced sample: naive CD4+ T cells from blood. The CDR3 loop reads CASSPGDSLAKNIQYF. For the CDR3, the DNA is TGTGCCAGCAGCCCGGGGGACTCCCTAGCCAAAAACATTCAGTACTTC.